A single sample is the source of the 12 T cell receptor beta chains below, sequenced in a study of control samples from healthy donors and cancer patients. Assay: immunoSEQ multiplex PCR; the TCRdb copy retains only in-frame clones and omits some. The sample records roughly 370,000 clones, 80% to 95% being singletons. The sample consisted of PBMCs. The source is a middle-aged man with head and neck cancer.

The genes are TRBV7-6 and TRBJ1-1, with D possibly matching TRBD1 (6 bases). From germline, CDR1 is SGHVS and CDR2 FNYEAQ. Trimming removed 5 bases at V and 6 bases at J, with 19 bases between. This CDR3 has 15 amino acids. The DNA for the CDR3 is TGTGCCAGCAGCGCTCCCGGGACACGGGGCGCTGAAGCTTTCTTT. Translating it yields CASSAPGTRGAEAFF.

The V call is TRBV28, the J call TRBJ2-2; tentatively, D is TRBD2 (5 bases). Trimming took 1 base from V and 7 from J, leaving 7 bases between them. CDR1 and CDR2 from the germline V gene are MDHEN and SYDVKM. The CDR3 runs 13 residues. CDR3 DNA sequence: TGTGCCAGCAGTTTATTTGCGGGCGGGGAGCTGTTTTTT. It specifies CASSLFAGGELFF. Full variable domain (missing parts from reference TRBV28 and TRBJ2-2): DVKVTQSSRYLVKRTGEKVFLECVQDMDHENMFWYRQDPGLGLRLIYFSYDVKMKEKGDIPEGYSVSREKKERFSLILESASTNQTSMYLCASSLFAGGELFFGEGSRLTVL.

A word on this clone: At the DNA level, this CDR3 is encoded by other sequences in the same sample as well. The chain has TRBV6-2 or TRBV6-3 and TRBJ1-3; D might be TRBD1 (5 bases). This CDR3 is 14 amino acids long. V gave up 2 bases and J gave up 1 base, with 6 bases separating them. Germline V CDR1 and CDR2: MNHEY, SVGEGT. The CDR3 coding sequence is TGTGCCAGCAGTTACGGGGGTTCTGGAAACACCATATATTTT. As protein: CASSYGGSGNTIYF.

V and J are TRBV18 and TRBJ1-1; D remains ambiguous. This CDR3 has 16 amino acids. V dropped 3 bases and J dropped 1 base, with 15 bases sitting between them. Germline V gene data show CDR1 as KGHSH and CDR2 as LQKENI. The CDR3 nucleotides are TGTGCCAGCTCACCGCCCGGCTTTACACGGAACACTGAAGCTTTCTTT. It yields the protein CASSPPGFTRNTEAFF. Based on the CDR3 plus reference TRBV18 and TRBJ1-1, the full variable domain is NAGVMQNPRHLVRRRGQEARLRCSPMKGHSHVYWYRQLPEEGLKFMVYLQKENIIDESGMPKERFSAEFPKEGPSILRIQQVVRGDSAAYFCASSPPGFTRNTEAFFGQGTRLTVV.

The chain joins TRBV25-1 to TRBJ1-2; 10 bases match TRBD1. The germline V gene encodes CDR1 MGHDK and CDR2 SYGVNS. The ends lost 3 bases at V and 4 bases at J; junction bases unmatched: 5. This CDR3 has 15 amino acids. The CDR3 here is CASSDRTGGSYGYTF. CDR3 bases: TGTGCCAGCAGTGACCGGACAGGGGGGAGCTATGGCTACACCTTC.

The chain combines TRBV16 with TRBJ1-2, with a weak D call TRBD1 (6 bases). CDR1 is KGHSY, CDR2 FQNENV, per germline. This CDR3 contains 13 residues. The V gene lost 3 bases and the J gene lost 8 bases, with 13 bases spanning the gap. The DNA of the CDR3 is TGTGCCAGCAGCCATTATGGGGGCCGGGGCTACACCTTC. Encoded protein: CASSHYGGRGYTF.

This clone was observed a single time. V gene TRBV18 combines with J gene TRBJ2-7, with a weak D call TRBD2 (5 bases). The V and J ends lost 4 bases and 3 bases respectively, with 19 bases between them. In germline, CDR1 is KGHSH, CDR2 LQKENI. This CDR3 has 16 amino acids. CDR3 residues: CASSLDGPSRGYEQYF. The CDR3 region has the DNA TGTGCCAGCTCACTTGATGGGCCTAGTCGGGGCTACGAGCAGTACTTC.

The chain has TRBV28 and TRBJ1-4; D is uncertain. The V gene's germline CDR1 is MDHEN and CDR2 SYDVKM. There are 14 residues in the CDR3. With 3 bases removed from V and 7 bases from J, the gap between germline ends came to 12 bases. This chain's CDR3 is CASSFTWETEKLFF. Here the CDR3 DNA reads TGTGCCAGCAGTTTTACTTGGGAGACTGAAAAACTGTTTTTT.

A note on this clone: The same CDR3 also results from other DNA sequences found in this sample. V is TRBV20-1 and J is TRBJ2-7, with D possibly matching TRBD2 (5 bases). CDR1 and CDR2 (germline): DFQATT, SNEGSKA (reference sequence). The CDR3 sequence is 10 residues long. V was cut by 3 bases and J by 5 bases, with 5 bases left in between. The CDR3 region has the DNA TGCAGTGCTAGCGGGGACGAGCAGTACTTC. It yields the protein CSASGDEQYF.

The rearrangement uses TRBV24-1 and TRBJ1-4, with D perhaps matching TRBD1 (6 bases). The CDR3 has 13 amino acids. Per the germline V gene, CDR1 is KGHDR and CDR2 is SFDVKD. Trimming removed 5 bases at V and 8 bases at J, with 11 bases between. The CDR3 DNA reads as TGTGCCACCAGTGCAGGGGCTGGGGAAAAACTGTTTTTT. As protein: CATSAGAGEKLFF.

The chain joins TRBV27 to TRBJ2-2; weak D call: TRBD1 (6 bases). V was shortened by 8 bases and J by 5 bases, with 18 bases between the two germline ends. Germline CDR1 and CDR2: MNHEY and SMNVEV (reference sequence). This CDR3 spans 15 amino acids. CDR3 DNA: TGTGCCAGCCGCTCGTGGGGGCAGGAAACCGGGGAGCTGTTTTTT. It specifies CASRSWGQETGELFF.

The chain links TRBV6-5 to TRBJ1-2; 7 nucleotides align to TRBD1. This CDR3 contains 13 residues. The V and J ends lost 7 bases and 7 bases, in that order; junction bases with no gene match: 9. CDR1 is MNHEY, CDR2 SVGAGI, per germline. CDR3 DNA sequence: TGTGCCAGCACTCCTAGAGACAGGGCTGGCTACACCTTC. Translating it yields CASTPRDRAGYTF.